Below are 4 T cell receptor beta chains sequenced from a single sample in a study of T cells in Graves' hyperthyroidism and ophthalmopathy. The investigators amplified TCR beta CDR3 regions from RNA transcripts. Primed by the HTBI set, a first-round RT-PCR was run on the TCR CDR3. Each CDR3 protein is one row after TCRdb ran MiXCR on the multiplex PCR reads. The sample holds a few hundred thousand distinct CDR3 sequences, 40% to 50% seen once. Sequencing was performed on peripheral blood or thyroid tissue (not recorded which). These receptors were collected from an adult woman with Graves' disease, either hyperthyroidism or ophthalmopathy (not recorded which).

The rearrangement joins TRBV5-4 to TRBJ1-2; D not resolved. Germline V gene data show CDR1 as SGHNT and CDR2 as YYREEE (reference sequence). CDR3 length: 12 residues. V gave up 4 bases and J gave up 8 bases, with 12 bases separating them. CDR3 sequence (DNA): TGTGCCAGCAGCCCCTCAGAGGGAGGCTACACCTTC. It codes for CASSPSEGGYTF.

The chain combines TRBV9 with TRBJ1-3; 7 bases agree with TRBD1. Trimming cost V 1 base and J 3 bases; bases outside gene matches: 4. Germline CDR1 reads SGDLS; CDR2 reads YYNGEE. The CDR3 extends over 15 amino acids. CDR3 residues: CASSVKGAFGNTIYF. Here the CDR3 DNA reads TGTGCCAGCAGCGTAAAGGGGGCCTTTGGAAACACCATATATTTT.

V and J are TRBV20-1 and TRBJ1-2; weak D call: TRBD1 (6 bases). There are 14 residues in the CDR3. CDR1 DFQATT and CDR2 SNEGSKA come from the germline V gene (reference sequence). Trimming shortened V by 1 base and J by 4 bases, and 13 bases separated the two germline ends. The CDR3 sequence is CSARVGGRTYGYTF. CDR3 DNA: TGCAGTGCTAGAGTCGGGGGGCGCACCTATGGCTACACCTTC.

This clonotype has a handful of counts. The chain has TRBV7-9 and TRBJ1-1, with 7 bases fitting TRBD1. V was pared by 3 bases and J by 7 bases, with 8 bases of the junction left unmatched. Germline values: CDR1 SEHNR, CDR2 FQNEAQ (reference sequence). The length of the CDR3 is 14 residues. Here the CDR3 DNA reads TGTGCCAGCAGCTTGAAGGGGGCGTCTCTTGAAGCTTTCTTT. It codes for CASSLKGASLEAFF. Together with reference TRBV7-9 and TRBJ1-1, the CDR3 gives the full variable domain: DTGVSQNPRHKITKRGQNVTFRCDPISEHNRLYWYRQTLGQGPEFLTYFQNEAQLEKSRLLSDRFSAERPKGSFSTLEIQRTEQGDSAMYLCASSLKGASLEAFFGQGTRLTVV.